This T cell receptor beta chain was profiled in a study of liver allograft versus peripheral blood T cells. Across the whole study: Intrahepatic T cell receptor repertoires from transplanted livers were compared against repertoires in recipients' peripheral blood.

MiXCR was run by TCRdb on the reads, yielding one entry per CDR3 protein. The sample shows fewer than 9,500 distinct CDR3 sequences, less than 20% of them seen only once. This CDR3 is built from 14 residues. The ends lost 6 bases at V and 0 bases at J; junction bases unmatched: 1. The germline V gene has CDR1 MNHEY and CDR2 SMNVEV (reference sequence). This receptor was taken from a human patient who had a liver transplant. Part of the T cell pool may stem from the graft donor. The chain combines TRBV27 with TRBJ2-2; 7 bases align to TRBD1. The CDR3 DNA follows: TGTGCCAGCAGAGGACAGGCGAACACCGGGGAGCTGTTTTTT. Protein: CASRGQANTGELFF.